One T cell receptor beta chain is described in this entry. This sample is drawn from a study of shared T cell receptors in the human thymus. The germline V gene has CDR1 GTSNPN and CDR2 SVGIG (reference sequence). Trimming removed 5 bases at V and 2 bases at J, with 16 bases between. The CDR3 length is 14 residues. Assay: immunoSEQ multiplex PCR; the TCRdb copy retains only in-frame clones and omits some. There are about 500,000 clones in the sample; about four fifths occur only once, and about 0.013% lies in the top ten. These same data were also listed under a study on human thymus T cells.

The sequence came from a boy in the first two years of life with a congenital heart defect. Specimen: thymocytes. This chain links TRBV30 with TRBJ2-7; a weak D match, TRBD2 (5 bases). CDR3 bases: TGTGCCTGGGGCGTGGGGAGCCCTCCCTACGAGCAGTACTTC. Its translation is CAWGVGSPPYEQYF.